Below, one T cell receptor beta chain is given with its context. This entry belongs to a study of T cells in pancreatic ductal adenocarcinoma. Assay: immunoSEQ multiplex PCR; the TCRdb copy retains only in-frame clones and omits some. The sample lists roughly 100,000 clones; about 96% were seen once. Germline CDR1 SGHRS, CDR2 YFSETQ. The V end lost 1 base, the J end lost 4 bases, and 15 bases lay between the germline ends. The CDR3 has 15 residues. The selected patients with pancreatic ductal adenocarcinoma had surgery but no neoadjuvant therapy. The sequencing input was PBMCs. The sequence was obtained from a human donor with pancreatic ductal adenocarcinoma. This sequence joins TRBV5-1 and TRBJ2-7; TRBD1 is a possible D gene (5 bases). The CDR3 coding sequence is TGCGCCAGCAGCTTGTATCAGGACACCGGATACGAGCAGTACTTC. This sequence encodes CASSLYQDTGYEQYF. Using reference TRBV5-1 and TRBJ2-7 for the parts outside the CDR3, the full variable domain is KAGVTQTPRYLIKTRGQQVTLSCSPISGHRSVSWYQQTPGQGLQFLFEYFSETQRNKGNFPGRFSGRQFSNSRSEMNVSTLELGDSALYLCASSLYQDTGYEQYFGPGTRLTVT.